Here is one T cell receptor beta chain with its context. Its antigen is undetermined. These data come from a study of cytomegalovirus exposure and HLA in healthy donors. Findings and caveats of the study: In a later analysis, specific HLA alleles were associated with around 17,000 TCR beta sequences at a 0.05 false discovery rate. Specific recognition of CMV antigens was confirmed in vitro for a few chains (all CMV-associated).

This CDR3 region has 12 residues. PCR employed 60 Vbeta and 13 Jbeta primers. Assay used: immunoSEQ multiplex PCR; TCRdb lists only in-frame clones, some missing. This sample has around 65,000 clones, with roughly four fifths found just once. Material: PBMCs. The chain uses TRBV21-1 and TRBJ1-2; the table's D call of TRBD1 was not tested on the DNA. TRBV21-1 is assigned pseudogene status. This sequence was found in a woman aged 30 to 39 in good health and CMV-seropositive. For the CDR3, the DNA is TGTGCGGGGACAGAGACTAACTATGGCTACACCTTC. Protein: CAGTETNYGYTF.